This T cell receptor beta chain was captured by sequencing in a study of T cell responses to AZD1222 COVID-19 vaccine. Background on the study: Samples with a second dose at about 4 or about 12 weeks were pooled together. Whole-study findings and limits: Targeting of unmutated variant regions was reportedly seen in nearly half of spike-specific TCRs. A mostly white British donor set with more females was recruited, and clonal diversity was possibly underestimated. Just a handful of AZD1222 recipients were seropositive at baseline.

Sequenced by immunoSEQ multiplex PCR; TCRdb stores in-frame clones only, minus some. The sample contains 150,000 to 200,000 clones, just over 85% of which appear only once. A word on this clone: As yet, its antigen is unknown.

Germline assignment: CDR1 LGHDT and CDR2 YNNKEL (reference sequence). This CDR3 region has 12 residues. V shed 7 bases and J shed 3 bases, with 9 bases lying between them. This clonotype was obtained from an adult in good health. This chain joins TRBV3-1 (or the pseudogene TRBV3-2) and TRBJ1-1; possible D gene TRBD1, 5 bases. Sample: peripheral blood, taken on day 0 of AZD1222 vaccination. CDR3 residues: CASKGLYTEAFF. The DNA for the CDR3 is TGTGCCAGCAAGGGGCTCTACACTGAAGCTTTCTTT.